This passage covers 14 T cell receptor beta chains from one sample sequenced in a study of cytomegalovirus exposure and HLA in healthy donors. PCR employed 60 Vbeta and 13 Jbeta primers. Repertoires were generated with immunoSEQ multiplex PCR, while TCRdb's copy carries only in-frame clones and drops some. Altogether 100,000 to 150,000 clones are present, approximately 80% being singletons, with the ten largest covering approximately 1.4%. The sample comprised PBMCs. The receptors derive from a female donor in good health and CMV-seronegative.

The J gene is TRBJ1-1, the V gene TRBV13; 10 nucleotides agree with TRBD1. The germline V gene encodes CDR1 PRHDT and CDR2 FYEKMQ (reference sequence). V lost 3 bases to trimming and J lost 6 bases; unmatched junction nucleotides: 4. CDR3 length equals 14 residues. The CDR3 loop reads CASSFDRGLAEAFF. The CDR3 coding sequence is TGTGCCAGCAGCTTCGACAGGGGGCTGGCTGAAGCTTTCTTT.

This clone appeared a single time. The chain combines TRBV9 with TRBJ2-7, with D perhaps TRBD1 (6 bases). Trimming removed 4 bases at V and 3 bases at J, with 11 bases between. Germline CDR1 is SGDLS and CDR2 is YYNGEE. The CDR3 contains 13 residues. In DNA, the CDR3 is TGTGCCAGCAGCCCAGGGGACGGCTACGAGCAGTACTTC. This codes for CASSPGDGYEQYF.

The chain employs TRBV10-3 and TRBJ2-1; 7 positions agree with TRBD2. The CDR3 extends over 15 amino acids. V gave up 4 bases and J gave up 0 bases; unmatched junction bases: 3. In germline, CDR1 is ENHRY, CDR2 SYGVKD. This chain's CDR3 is CAISARESSYNEQFF. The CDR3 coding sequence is TGTGCCATCAGTGCGCGGGAGAGCTCCTACAATGAGCAGTTCTTC.

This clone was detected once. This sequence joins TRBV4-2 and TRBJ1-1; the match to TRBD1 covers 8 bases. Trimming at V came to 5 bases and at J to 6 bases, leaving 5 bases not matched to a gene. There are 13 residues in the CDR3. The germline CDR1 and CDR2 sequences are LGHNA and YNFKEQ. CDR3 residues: CASSTGGRAEAFF. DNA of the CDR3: TGTGCCAGCAGCACAGGGGGGAGGGCTGAAGCTTTCTTT.

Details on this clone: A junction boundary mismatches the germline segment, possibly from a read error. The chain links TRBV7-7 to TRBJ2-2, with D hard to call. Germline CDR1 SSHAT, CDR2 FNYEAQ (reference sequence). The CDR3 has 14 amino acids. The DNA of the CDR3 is TGTGCTAGCAGCACATCAGGTCCCACCGGGGAGCTGTTTTTT. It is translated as CASSTSGPTGELFF.

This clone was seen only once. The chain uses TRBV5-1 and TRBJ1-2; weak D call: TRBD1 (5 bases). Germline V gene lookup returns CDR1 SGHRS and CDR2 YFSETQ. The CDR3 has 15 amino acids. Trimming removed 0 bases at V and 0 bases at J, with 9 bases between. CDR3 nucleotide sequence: TGCGCCAGCAGCTTGGGGGCAGGGACTAACTATGGCTACACCTTC. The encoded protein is CASSLGAGTNYGYTF. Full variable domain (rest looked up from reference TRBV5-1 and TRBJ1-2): KAGVTQTPRYLIKTRGQQVTLSCSPISGHRSVSWYQQTPGQGLQFLFEYFSETQRNKGNFPGRFSGRQFSNSRSEMNVSTLELGDSALYLCASSLGAGTNYGYTFGSGTRLTVV.

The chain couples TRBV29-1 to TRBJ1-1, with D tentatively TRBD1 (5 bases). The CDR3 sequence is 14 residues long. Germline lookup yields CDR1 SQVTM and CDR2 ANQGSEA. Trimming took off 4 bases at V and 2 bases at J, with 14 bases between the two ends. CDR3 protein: CSVGGIQGNTEAFF. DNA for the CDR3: TGCAGCGTTGGGGGAATTCAGGGAAACACTGAAGCTTTCTTT.

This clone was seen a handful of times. The CDR3: CASSLAGGRGNQPQHF. The CDR3 nucleotides read TGTGCCAGCAGCTTAGCGGGGGGAAGGGGCAATCAGCCCCAGCATTTT. The V and J genes are TRBV7-2 and TRBJ1-5; TRBD1 is a possible D gene (5 bases). Deletions cut 0 bases from V and 2 bases from J, with 11 bases between. The CDR3 spans 16 residues. Germline V gene data show CDR1 as SGHTA and CDR2 as FQGNSA.

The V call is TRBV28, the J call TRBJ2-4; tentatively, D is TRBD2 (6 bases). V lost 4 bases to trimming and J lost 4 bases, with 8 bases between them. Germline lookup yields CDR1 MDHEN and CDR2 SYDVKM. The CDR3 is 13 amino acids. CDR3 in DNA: TGTGCCAGCAGTTCAGGGACTAAAAACATTCAGTACTTC. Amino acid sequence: CASSSGTKNIQYF.

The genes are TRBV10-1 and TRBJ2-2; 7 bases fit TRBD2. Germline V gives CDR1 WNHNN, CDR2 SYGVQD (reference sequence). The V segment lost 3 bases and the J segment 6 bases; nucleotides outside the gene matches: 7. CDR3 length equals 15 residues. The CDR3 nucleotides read TGCGCCAGCAGTGAAAGTATGGGGAGGGCCGGGGAGCTGTTTTTT. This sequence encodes CASSESMGRAGELFF.

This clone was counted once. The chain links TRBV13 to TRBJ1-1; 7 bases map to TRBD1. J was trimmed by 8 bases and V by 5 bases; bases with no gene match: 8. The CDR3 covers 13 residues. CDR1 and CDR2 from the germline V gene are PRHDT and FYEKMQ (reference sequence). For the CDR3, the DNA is TGTGCCAGCAGCAGGGACAGAAGGCGGGAAGCTTTCTTT. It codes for CASSRDRRREAFF.

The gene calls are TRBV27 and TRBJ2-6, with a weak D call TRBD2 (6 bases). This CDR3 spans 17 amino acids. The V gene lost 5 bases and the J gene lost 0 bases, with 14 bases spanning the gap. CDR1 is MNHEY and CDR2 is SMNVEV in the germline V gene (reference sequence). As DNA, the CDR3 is TGTGCCAGCAGTCTCCACGAGGGAGGCTCTGGGGCCAACGTCCTGACTTTC. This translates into CASSLHEGGSGANVLTF.

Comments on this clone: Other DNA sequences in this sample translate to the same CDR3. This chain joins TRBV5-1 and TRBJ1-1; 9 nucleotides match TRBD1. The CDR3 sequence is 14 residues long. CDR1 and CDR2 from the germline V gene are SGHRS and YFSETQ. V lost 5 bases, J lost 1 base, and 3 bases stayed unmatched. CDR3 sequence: CASSPGQGNTEAFF. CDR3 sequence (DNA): TGCGCCAGCAGTCCGGGACAGGGGAACACTGAAGCTTTCTTT.

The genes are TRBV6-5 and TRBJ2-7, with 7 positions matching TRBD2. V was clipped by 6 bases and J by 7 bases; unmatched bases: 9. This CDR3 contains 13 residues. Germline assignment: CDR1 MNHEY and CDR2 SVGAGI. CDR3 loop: CASRSSGGGEQYF. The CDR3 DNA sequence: TGTGCCAGCAGGTCATCGGGGGGTGGGGAGCAGTACTTC.